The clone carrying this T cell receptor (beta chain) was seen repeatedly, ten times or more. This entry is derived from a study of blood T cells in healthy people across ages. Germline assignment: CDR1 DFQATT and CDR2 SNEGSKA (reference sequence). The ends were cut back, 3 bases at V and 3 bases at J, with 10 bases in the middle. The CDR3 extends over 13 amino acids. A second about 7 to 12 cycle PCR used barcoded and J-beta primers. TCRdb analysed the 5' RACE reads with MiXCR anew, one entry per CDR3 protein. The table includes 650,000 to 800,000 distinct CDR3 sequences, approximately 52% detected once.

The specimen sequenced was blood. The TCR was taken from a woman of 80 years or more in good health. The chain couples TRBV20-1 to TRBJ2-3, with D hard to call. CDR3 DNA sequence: TGCAGTGCTAGTAACCCCACTACAGATACGCAGTATTTT. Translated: CSASNPTTDTQYF.